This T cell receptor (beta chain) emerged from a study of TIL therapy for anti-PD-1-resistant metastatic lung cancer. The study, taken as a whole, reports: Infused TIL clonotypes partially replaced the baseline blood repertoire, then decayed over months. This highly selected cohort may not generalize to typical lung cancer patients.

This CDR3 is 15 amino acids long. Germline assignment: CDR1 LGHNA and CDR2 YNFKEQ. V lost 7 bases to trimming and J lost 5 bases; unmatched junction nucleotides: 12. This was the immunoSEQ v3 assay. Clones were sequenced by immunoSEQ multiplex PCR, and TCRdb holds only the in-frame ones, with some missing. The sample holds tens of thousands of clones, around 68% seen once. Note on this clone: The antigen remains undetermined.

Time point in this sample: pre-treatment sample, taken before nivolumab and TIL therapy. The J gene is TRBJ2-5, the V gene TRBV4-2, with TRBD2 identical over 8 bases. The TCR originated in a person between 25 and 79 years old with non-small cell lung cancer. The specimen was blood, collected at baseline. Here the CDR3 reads CASKNAGTRAETQYF. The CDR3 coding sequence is TGTGCCAGCAAAAACGCCGGGACTAGAGCGGAGACCCAGTACTTC.